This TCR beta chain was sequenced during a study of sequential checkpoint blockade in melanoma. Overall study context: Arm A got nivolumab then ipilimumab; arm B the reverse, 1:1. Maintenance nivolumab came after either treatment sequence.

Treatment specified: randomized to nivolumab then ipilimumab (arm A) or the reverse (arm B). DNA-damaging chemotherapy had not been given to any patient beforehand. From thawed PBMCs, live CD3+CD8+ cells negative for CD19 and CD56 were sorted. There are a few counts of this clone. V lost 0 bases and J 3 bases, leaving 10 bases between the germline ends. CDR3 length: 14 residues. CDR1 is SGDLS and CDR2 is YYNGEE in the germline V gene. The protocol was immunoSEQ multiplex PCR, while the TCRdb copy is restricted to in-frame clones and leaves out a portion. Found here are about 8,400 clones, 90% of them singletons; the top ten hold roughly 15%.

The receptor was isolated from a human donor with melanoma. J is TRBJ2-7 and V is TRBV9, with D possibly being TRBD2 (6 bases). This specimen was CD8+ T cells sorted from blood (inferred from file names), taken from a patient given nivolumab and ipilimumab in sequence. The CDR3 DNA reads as TGTGCCAGCAGCGTAGCGGGAGCTAACTACGAGCAGTACTTC. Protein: CASSVAGANYEQYF.